A selection of T cell receptor beta chains follows, all from one sample in a study of blood T cell repertoires in COVID-19. TCRdb's copy holds only in-frame clones and misses some; the assay was immunoSEQ multiplex PCR. Of roughly 270,000 clones in the sample, around 90% were seen once. Sequenced: peripheral blood. The receptors derive from a man younger than 35 with active or convalescent COVID-19. CDR3s include the opening cysteine and the closing phenylalanine or tryptophan. The order of the fields is D gene, V gene, J gene, clone size, CDR3 protein, CDR3 DNA. A D gene is named only where the DNA matches it firmly. Clone size is stated in some rows and not others, as once, few, many or a class when expanded.

d_call: TRBD2
v_call: TRBV4-3
j_call: TRBJ2-1
clone_size: NA
cdr3_aa: CASSQDKRGPPDEQFF
cdr3_nt: TGCGCCAGCAGCCAAGATAAGCGGGGGCCCCCCGATGAGCAGTTCTTC

d_call: NA
v_call: TRBV14
j_call: TRBJ2-3
clone_size: NA
cdr3_aa: CASSQVGGVTQYF
cdr3_nt: TGTGCCAGCAGCCAAGTCGGAGGGGTTACGCAGTATTTT

d_call: TRBD1
v_call: TRBV6-2/TRBV6-3
j_call: TRBJ2-1
clone_size: NA
cdr3_aa: CASSPYGLGGRIGSYNEQFF
cdr3_nt: TGTGCCAGCAGCCCTTACGGATTAGGGGGCAGGATAGGCTCCTACAATGAGCAGTTCTTC

d_call: NA
v_call: TRBV14
j_call: TRBJ2-2
clone_size: few
cdr3_aa: CASSQAAGAGELFF
cdr3_nt: TGTGCCAGCAGCCAAGCCGCAGGGGCCGGGGAGCTGTTTTTT

d_call: TRBD1
v_call: TRBV2
j_call: TRBJ2-1
clone_size: once
cdr3_aa: CASLLEGALNEQFF
cdr3_nt: TGTGCCAGCCTGCTCGAGGGGGCTCTAAATGAGCAGTTCTTC

d_call: NA
v_call: TRBV18
j_call: TRBJ1-2
clone_size: NA
cdr3_aa: CASSPQLHEVNNYGYTF
cdr3_nt: TGTGCCAGCTCACCACAGTTGCACGAGGTGAATAACTATGGCTACACCTTC

d_call: NA
v_call: TRBV10-2
j_call: TRBJ1-1
clone_size: NA
cdr3_aa: CASTEGNGLYTEAFF
cdr3_nt: TGCGCCAGCACTGAGGGAAATGGGCTCTACACTGAAGCTTTCTTT

d_call: NA
v_call: TRBV19
j_call: TRBJ1-4
clone_size: once
cdr3_aa: CASSIGSAGVGGEKLFF
cdr3_nt: TGTGCCAGTAGTATAGGTTCGGCAGGGGTAGGCGGTGAAAAACTGTTTTTT

d_call: TRBD1
v_call: TRBV3-1/TRBV3-2
j_call: TRBJ2-7
clone_size: NA
cdr3_aa: CASSPKTWTGAYEQYF
cdr3_nt: TGTGCCAGCAGCCCTAAGACTTGGACAGGGGCCTACGAGCAGTACTTC

d_call: TRBD1
v_call: TRBV5-1
j_call: TRBJ1-4
clone_size: NA
cdr3_aa: CASSPGQGADEKLFF
cdr3_nt: TGCGCCAGCAGCCCGGGACAGGGGGCGGATGAAAAACTGTTTTTT

d_call: TRBD2
v_call: TRBV19
j_call: TRBJ2-1
clone_size: once
cdr3_aa: CASSTSGLADNEQFF
cdr3_nt: TGTGCCAGTAGTACCTCGGGACTAGCGGATAATGAGCAGTTCTTC

d_call: TRBD2
v_call: TRBV27
j_call: TRBJ2-7
clone_size: NA
cdr3_aa: CASSLRGGGTYEQYF
cdr3_nt: TGTGCCAGCAGTTTACGGGGGGGTGGGACCTACGAGCAGTACTTC

d_call: NA
v_call: TRBV15
j_call: TRBJ2-5
clone_size: NA
cdr3_aa: CATSGAGVGETQYF
cdr3_nt: TGTGCCACCAGCGGAGCCGGGGTGGGAGAGACCCAGTACTTC

d_call: TRBD1
v_call: TRBV5-1
j_call: TRBJ1-3
clone_size: NA
cdr3_aa: CASSAQGAGNTIYF
cdr3_nt: TGCGCCAGCAGCGCGCAGGGGGCGGGAAACACCATATATTTT

d_call: TRBD1
v_call: TRBV18
j_call: TRBJ1-6
clone_size: NA
cdr3_aa: CASSLYPGQGVNSPLHF
cdr3_nt: TGTGCCAGCTCACTCTATCCGGGACAGGGAGTTAATTCACCCCTCCACTTT

d_call: TRBD1
v_call: TRBV6-2/TRBV6-3
j_call: TRBJ2-3
clone_size: NA
cdr3_aa: CASSSFGDRAPTDTQYF
cdr3_nt: TGTGCCAGCAGTTCCTTTGGCGACAGGGCTCCCACAGATACGCAGTATTTT

d_call: NA
v_call: TRBV19
j_call: TRBJ2-3
clone_size: NA
cdr3_aa: CASSIGSGSTDTQYF
cdr3_nt: TGTGCCAGTAGTATAGGGAGCGGGAGCACAGATACGCAGTATTTT

d_call: TRBD1
v_call: TRBV6-5
j_call: TRBJ2-7
clone_size: NA
cdr3_aa: CASSLGQGWEQYF
cdr3_nt: TGTGCCAGCAGCCTCGGACAGGGCTGGGAGCAGTACTTC

d_call: NA
v_call: TRBV29-1
j_call: TRBJ2-5
clone_size: many
cdr3_aa: CSVGPTFSAQETQYF
cdr3_nt: TGCAGCGTTGGGCCGACCTTTAGCGCCCAAGAGACCCAGTACTTC